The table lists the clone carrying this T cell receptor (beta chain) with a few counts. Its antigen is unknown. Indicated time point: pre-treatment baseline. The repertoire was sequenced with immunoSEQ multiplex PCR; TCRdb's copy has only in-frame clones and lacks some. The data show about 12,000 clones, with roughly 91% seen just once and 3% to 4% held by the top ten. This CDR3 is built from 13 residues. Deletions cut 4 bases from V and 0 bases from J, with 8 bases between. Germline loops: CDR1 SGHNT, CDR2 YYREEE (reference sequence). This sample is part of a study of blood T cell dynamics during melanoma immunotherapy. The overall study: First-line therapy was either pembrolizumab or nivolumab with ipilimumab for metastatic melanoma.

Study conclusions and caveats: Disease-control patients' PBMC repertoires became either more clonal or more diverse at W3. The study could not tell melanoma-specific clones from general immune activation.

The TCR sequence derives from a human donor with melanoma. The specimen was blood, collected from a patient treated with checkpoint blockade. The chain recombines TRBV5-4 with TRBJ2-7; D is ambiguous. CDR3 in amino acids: CASSTAFSYEQYF. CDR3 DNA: TGTGCCAGCAGCACGGCCTTCTCCTACGAGCAGTACTTC.